Listed here is a single T cell receptor (beta chain). Its antigen is unidentified. Using quantitative 5'-RACE with molecular barcodes, the authors made TCR beta libraries. TCRdb processed the 5' RACE reads anew with MiXCR; each CDR3 protein has one entry. This table has 100,000 to 150,000 distinct CDR3 sequences, approximately 17% appearing once. Trimming removed 3 bases from V and 1 base from J, with 10 bases in between. This CDR3 spans 15 amino acids. This entry is derived from a study of CD8 T cells in ankylosing spondylitis. Study-wide results and caveats: From matched ankylosing spondylitis synovial fluid, disease-linked clones were reportedly recovered at significantly enriched levels. Past research had described some motif variants in reactive arthritis synovial fluid and blood. Relatively rare in peripheral blood, disease-linked clones were also CD8+. Characteristic, it appeared, of ankylosing spondylitis blood was a TCR beta motif of several highly homologous variants.

The receptor's source is a male donor with ankylosing spondylitis. The sequenced material came from blood, either unsorted or a sorted T cell fraction (not recorded which). The rearrangement joins TRBV12-3 or TRBV12-4 to TRBJ1-3; no clear D gene. The CDR3 DNA is TGTGCCAGCAGTTTCCGGGTCGAGTCTGGAAACACCATATATTTT. It yields the protein CASSFRVESGNTIYF.